This is a list of T cell receptor beta chains from one sample in a study of a mutant IDH1 vaccine in newly diagnosed glioma. Clones were read by immunoSEQ multiplex PCR, and TCRdb kept only the in-frame ones, dropping some. Among tens of thousands of clones listed, around 80% were seen once. No antigen has been assigned to these receptors. The specimen was PBMCs, collected from a glioma patient whose treatment included an IDH1 peptide vaccine. These receptors all come from a woman under 30 with glioma. The CDR3 runs from the conserved cysteine through the conserved F or W. D genes are given only for firm matches. The size entry is marked missing in some rows and otherwise reads once, few, many or a size class.

d_call: NA
v_call: TRBV12-5
j_call: TRBJ1-3
clone_size: NA
cdr3_aa: CASGKTTGSGNTIYF
cdr3_nt: TGTGCTAGTGGAAAGACTACAGGCTCTGGAAACACCATATATTTT

d_call: NA
v_call: TRBV20-1
j_call: TRBJ2-3
clone_size: once
cdr3_aa: CSGRSGDTQYF
cdr3_nt: TGCAGTGGCAGGTCAGGAGATACGCAGTATTTT

d_call: NA
v_call: TRBV19
j_call: TRBJ2-7
clone_size: few
cdr3_aa: CASSISLQSYEQYF
cdr3_nt: TGTGCCAGTAGTATATCCCTGCAGTCCTACGAGCAGTACTTC

d_call: NA
v_call: TRBV27
j_call: TRBJ2-7
clone_size: few
cdr3_aa: CASSVGGYEQYF
cdr3_nt: TGTGCCAGCAGTGTTGGGGGGTACGAGCAGTACTTC

d_call: TRBD1
v_call: TRBV7-2
j_call: TRBJ2-7
clone_size: NA
cdr3_aa: CASRRGQGSSYEQYF
cdr3_nt: TGTGCCAGCAGACGAGGACAGGGAAGCTCCTACGAGCAGTACTTC

d_call: NA
v_call: TRBV18
j_call: TRBJ1-1
clone_size: once
cdr3_aa: CASSPEGRGTEAFF
cdr3_nt: TGTGCCAGCTCACCGGAGGGTAGGGGCACTGAAGCTTTCTTT

d_call: NA
v_call: TRBV18
j_call: TRBJ1-2
clone_size: NA
cdr3_aa: CASSPLDVNYGYTF
cdr3_nt: TGTGCCAGCTCACCCCTAGATGTTAACTATGGCTACACCTTC

d_call: NA
v_call: TRBV25-1
j_call: TRBJ2-5
clone_size: NA
cdr3_aa: CATTPWTEQETQYF
cdr3_nt: TGTGCCACCACCCCGTGGACAGAGCAAGAGACCCAGTACTTC

d_call: NA
v_call: TRBV27
j_call: TRBJ1-2
clone_size: once
cdr3_aa: CASSFRIEGNYGYTF
cdr3_nt: TGTGCCAGCAGTTTCCGGATCGAAGGGAACTATGGCTACACCTTC

d_call: TRBD1
v_call: TRBV5-6
j_call: TRBJ1-1
clone_size: few
cdr3_aa: CASSLEGGEAFF
cdr3_nt: TGTGCCAGCAGCTTGGAAGGGGGCGAAGCTTTCTTT

d_call: NA
v_call: TRBV5-4
j_call: TRBJ2-2
clone_size: NA
cdr3_aa: CASRGAGTVNTGELFF
cdr3_nt: TGTGCCAGCAGGGGCGCGGGGACGGTGAACACCGGGGAGCTGTTTTTT

d_call: NA
v_call: TRBV7-9
j_call: TRBJ1-5
clone_size: NA
cdr3_aa: CASSKGLDSNQPQHF
cdr3_nt: TGTGCCAGCAGCAAGGGACTGGATAGCAATCAGCCCCAGCATTTT

d_call: TRBD1
v_call: TRBV28
j_call: TRBJ1-1
clone_size: NA
cdr3_aa: CASSLYRDRGRAFF
cdr3_nt: TGTGCCAGCAGTTTATATAGGGACAGGGGGCGTGCTTTCTTT

d_call: TRBD2
v_call: TRBV5-6
j_call: TRBJ2-7
clone_size: NA
cdr3_aa: CASSLAGGSTYEQYF
cdr3_nt: TGTGCCAGCAGCTTGGCGGGCGGGAGCACCTACGAGCAGTACTTC

d_call: NA
v_call: TRBV5-6
j_call: TRBJ1-1
clone_size: NA
cdr3_aa: CASSLALGEAFF
cdr3_nt: TGTGCCAGCAGCTTGGCCTTGGGAGAAGCTTTCTTT

d_call: TRBD1
v_call: TRBV29-1
j_call: TRBJ2-2
clone_size: NA
cdr3_aa: CSGGQGDTGELFF
cdr3_nt: TGCAGCGGCGGACAGGGAGACACCGGGGAGCTGTTTTTT

d_call: NA
v_call: TRBV5-1
j_call: TRBJ2-5
clone_size: NA
cdr3_aa: CASSQRETQYF
cdr3_nt: TGCGCCAGCAGTCAGAGGGAGACCCAGTACTTC

d_call: TRBD2
v_call: TRBV4-2
j_call: TRBJ2-2
clone_size: NA
cdr3_aa: CASSQDRGRGAGELFF
cdr3_nt: TGTGCCAGCAGCCAAGATCGCGGGAGGGGGGCCGGGGAGCTGTTTTTT

d_call: NA
v_call: TRBV10-1
j_call: TRBJ1-1
clone_size: few
cdr3_aa: CASSESGKEREAFF
cdr3_nt: TGCGCCAGCAGTGAGTCTGGGAAGGAGAGGGAAGCTTTCTTT